This TCR beta chain was documented in a study of T cell changes during pregnancy in multiple sclerosis. TCRdb's copy holds only in-frame clones and misses some; the assay was immunoSEQ multiplex PCR. The sample gives 75,000 to 100,000 clones, 92% of which show up once; approximately 2% is in the top ten. Germline V gene lookup returns CDR1 SGHRS and CDR2 YFSETQ. The ends lost 4 bases at V and 5 bases at J; junction bases unmatched: 8. The CDR3 has 14 residues. This clonotype was sampled from a female donor in good health, enrolled as a control in a pregnancy study. The rearrangement links TRBV5-1 to TRBJ1-2; 7 bases are a match to TRBD1. The sample in question was peripheral blood, obtained after pregnancy. The CDR3: CASSHATGTYGYTF. CDR3 DNA sequence: TGCGCCAGCAGCCACGCGACAGGGACTTATGGCTACACCTTC.